The T cell receptor beta chain described here comes from a study of blood T cell repertoires in COVID-19. Study information: Material from acute and convalescent COVID-19 was sourced from the United States, Italy and Spain. Nucleic acid was either cDNA or gDNA, and it came from T cells, B-cell-depleted T cells, or PBMCs.

This clone was recorded only once. Trimming at V came to 9 bases and at J to 3 bases, leaving 10 bases not matched to a gene. CDR1 and CDR2 from the germline V gene are LNHDA and SQIVND (reference sequence). CDR3 length equals 15 residues. Per the authors' pipeline: It was from reference gene primer amplification that nucleated cell counts were estimated. The table came from immunoSEQ multiplex PCR; TCRdb's copy has only in-frame clones and leaves some out. V and J calls plus clone size are reproduced from that table; the DNA served to infer D and trimming. The profile shows about 230,000 clones, roughly four fifths of them singletons.

The chain links TRBV19 to TRBJ2-3, with 9 bases identical to TRBD2. This TCR came from a woman aged 50 to 60 with acute or convalescent COVID-19. Sequenced: peripheral blood. CDR3 bases: TGTGCCAGCAGACCCCCTAGCGGGGAAACAGATACGCAGTATTTT. Translated, it gives CASRPPSGETDTQYF.